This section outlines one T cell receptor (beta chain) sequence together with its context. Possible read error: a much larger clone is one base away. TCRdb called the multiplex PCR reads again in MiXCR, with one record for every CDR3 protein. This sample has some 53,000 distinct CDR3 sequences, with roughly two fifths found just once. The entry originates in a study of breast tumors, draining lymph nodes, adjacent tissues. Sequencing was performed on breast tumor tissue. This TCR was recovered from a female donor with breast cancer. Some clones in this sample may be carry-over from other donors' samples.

CDR3 DNA: TGTGCCAGCTCCGCCTCGGGCAGGGTTACAGAGACCCAGTACTTC. Protein product: CASSASGRVTETQYF. V usage is TRBV6-2 or TRBV6-3 and J usage is TRBJ2-5; D might be TRBD1 (5 bases). Per germline, CDR1 MNHEY and CDR2 SVGEGT. Trimming took 8 bases from V and 4 from J, leaving 20 bases between them. The CDR3 runs 15 residues.